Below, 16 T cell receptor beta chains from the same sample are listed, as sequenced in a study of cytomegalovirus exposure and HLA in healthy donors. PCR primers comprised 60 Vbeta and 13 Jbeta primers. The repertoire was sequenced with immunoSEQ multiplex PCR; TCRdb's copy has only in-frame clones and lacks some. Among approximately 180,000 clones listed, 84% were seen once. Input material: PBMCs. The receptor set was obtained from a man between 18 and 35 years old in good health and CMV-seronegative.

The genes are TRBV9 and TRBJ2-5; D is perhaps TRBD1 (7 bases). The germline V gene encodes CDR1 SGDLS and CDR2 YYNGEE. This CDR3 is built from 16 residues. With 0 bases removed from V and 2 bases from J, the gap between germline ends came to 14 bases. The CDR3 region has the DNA TGTGCCAGCAGCGTAGGAGCCAGGGGGGTACAAGAGACCCAGTACTTC. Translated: CASSVGARGVQETQYF.

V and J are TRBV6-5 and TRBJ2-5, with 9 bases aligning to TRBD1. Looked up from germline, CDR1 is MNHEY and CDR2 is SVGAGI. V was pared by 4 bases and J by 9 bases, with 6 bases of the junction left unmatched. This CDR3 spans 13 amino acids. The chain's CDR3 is CASSWGQGAAQYF. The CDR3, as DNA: TGTGCCAGCAGTTGGGGACAGGGAGCGGCCCAGTACTTC.

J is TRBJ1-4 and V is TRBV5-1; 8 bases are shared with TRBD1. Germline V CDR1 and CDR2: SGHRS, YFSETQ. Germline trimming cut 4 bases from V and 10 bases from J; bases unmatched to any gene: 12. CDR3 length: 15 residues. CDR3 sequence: CASSRTGGGSGKLFF. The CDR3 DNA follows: TGCGCCAGCAGCCGAACAGGGGGGGGCTCGGGAAAACTGTTTTTT. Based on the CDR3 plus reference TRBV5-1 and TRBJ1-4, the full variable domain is KAGVTQTPRYLIKTRGQQVTLSCSPISGHRSVSWYQQTPGQGLQFLFEYFSETQRNKGNFPGRFSGRQFSNSRSEMNVSTLELGDSALYLCASSRTGGGSGKLFFGSGTQLSVL.

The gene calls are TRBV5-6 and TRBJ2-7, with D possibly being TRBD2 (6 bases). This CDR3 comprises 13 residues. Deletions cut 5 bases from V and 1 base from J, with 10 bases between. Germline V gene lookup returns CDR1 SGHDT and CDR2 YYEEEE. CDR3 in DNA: TGTGCCAGCAGGATCGGAGGGTCCTACGAGCAGTACTTC. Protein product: CASRIGGSYEQYF. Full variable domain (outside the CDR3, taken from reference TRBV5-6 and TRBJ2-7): DAGVTQSPTHLIKTRGQQVTLRCSPKSGHDTVSWYQQALGQGPQFIFQYYEEEERQRGNFPDRFSGHQFPNYSSELNVNALLLGDSALYLCASRIGGSYEQYFGPGTRLTVT.

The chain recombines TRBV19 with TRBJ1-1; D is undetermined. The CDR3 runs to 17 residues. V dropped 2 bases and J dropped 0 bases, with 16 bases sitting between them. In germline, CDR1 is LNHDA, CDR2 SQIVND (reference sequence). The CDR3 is CASSIPRQARMNTEAFF. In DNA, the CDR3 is TGTGCCAGTAGTATACCCAGGCAAGCCAGAATGAACACTGAAGCTTTCTTT. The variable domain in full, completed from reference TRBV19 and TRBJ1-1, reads DGGITQSPKYLFRKEGQNVTLSCEQNLNHDAMYWYRQDPGQGLRLIYYSQIVNDFQKGDIAEGYSVSREKKESFPLTVTSAQKNPTAFYLCASSIPRQARMNTEAFFGQGTRLTVV.

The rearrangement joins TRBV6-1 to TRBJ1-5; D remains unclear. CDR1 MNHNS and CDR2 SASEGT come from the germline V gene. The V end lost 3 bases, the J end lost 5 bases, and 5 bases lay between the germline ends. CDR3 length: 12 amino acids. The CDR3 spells CASSDYYQPQHF. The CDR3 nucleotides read TGTGCCAGCAGTGATTACTATCAGCCCCAGCATTTT.

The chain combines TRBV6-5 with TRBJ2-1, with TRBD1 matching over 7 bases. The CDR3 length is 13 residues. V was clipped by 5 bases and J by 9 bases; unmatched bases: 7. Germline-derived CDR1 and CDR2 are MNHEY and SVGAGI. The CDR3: CASSKRGRGEQFF. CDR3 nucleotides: TGTGCCAGCAGTAAAAGGGGGCGAGGTGAGCAGTTCTTC.

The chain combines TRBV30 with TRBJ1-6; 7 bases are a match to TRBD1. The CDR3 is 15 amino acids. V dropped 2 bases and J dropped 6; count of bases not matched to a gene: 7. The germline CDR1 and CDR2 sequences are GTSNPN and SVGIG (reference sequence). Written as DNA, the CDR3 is TGTGCCTGGAGTCCTCCGGGGACAGTTAATTCACCCCTCCACTTT. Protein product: CAWSPPGTVNSPLHF.

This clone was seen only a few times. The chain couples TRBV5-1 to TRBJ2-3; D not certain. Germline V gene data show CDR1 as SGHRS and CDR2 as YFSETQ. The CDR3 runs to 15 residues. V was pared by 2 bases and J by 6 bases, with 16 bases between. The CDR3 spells CASSFTHKRLDTQYF. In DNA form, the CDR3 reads TGCGCCAGCAGCTTTACACACAAACGCTTGGATACGCAGTATTTT.

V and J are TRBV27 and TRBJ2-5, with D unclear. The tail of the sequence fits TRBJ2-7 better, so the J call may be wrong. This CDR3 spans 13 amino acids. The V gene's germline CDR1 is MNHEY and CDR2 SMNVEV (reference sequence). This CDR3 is CASSFSPGYEQYF. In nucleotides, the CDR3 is TGTGCCAGCAGTTTCAGTCCAGGCTACGAGCAGTACTTC.

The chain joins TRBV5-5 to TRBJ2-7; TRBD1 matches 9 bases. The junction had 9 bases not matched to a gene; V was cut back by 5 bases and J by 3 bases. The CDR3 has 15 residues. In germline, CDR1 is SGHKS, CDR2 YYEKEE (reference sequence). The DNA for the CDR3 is TGTGCCAGCAGTTCAATTCCGGGACAGGGCTACGAGCAGTACTTC. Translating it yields CASSSIPGQGYEQYF.

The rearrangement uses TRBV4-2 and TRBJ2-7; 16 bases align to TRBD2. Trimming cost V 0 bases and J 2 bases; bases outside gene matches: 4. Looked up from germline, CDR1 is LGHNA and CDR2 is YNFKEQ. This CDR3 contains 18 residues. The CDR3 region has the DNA TGTGCCAGCAGCCAAGATCGGGGACTAGCGGGAGGGGCCTACGAGCAGTACTTC. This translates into CASSQDRGLAGGAYEQYF.

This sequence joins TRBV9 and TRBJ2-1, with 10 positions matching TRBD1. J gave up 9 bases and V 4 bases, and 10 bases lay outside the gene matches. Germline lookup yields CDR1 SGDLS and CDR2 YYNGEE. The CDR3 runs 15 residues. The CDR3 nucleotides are TGTGCCAGCAGCTCGCGACAGGGGGCCGCGGGTGAGCAGTTCTTC. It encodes CASSSRQGAAGEQFF.

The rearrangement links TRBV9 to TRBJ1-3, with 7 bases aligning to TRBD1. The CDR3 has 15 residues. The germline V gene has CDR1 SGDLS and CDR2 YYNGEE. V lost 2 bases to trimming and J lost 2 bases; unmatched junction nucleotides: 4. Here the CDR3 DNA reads TGTGCCAGCAGCGTGTCAGGGGGGACTGGAAACACCATATATTTT. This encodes CASSVSGGTGNTIYF.

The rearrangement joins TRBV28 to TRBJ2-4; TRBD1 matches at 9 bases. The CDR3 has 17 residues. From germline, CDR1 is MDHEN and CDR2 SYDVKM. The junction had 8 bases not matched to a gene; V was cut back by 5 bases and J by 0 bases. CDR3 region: CASSLNRGLRAKNIQYF. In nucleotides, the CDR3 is TGTGCCAGCAGTCTGAACAGGGGGCTTCGAGCCAAAAACATTCAGTACTTC.

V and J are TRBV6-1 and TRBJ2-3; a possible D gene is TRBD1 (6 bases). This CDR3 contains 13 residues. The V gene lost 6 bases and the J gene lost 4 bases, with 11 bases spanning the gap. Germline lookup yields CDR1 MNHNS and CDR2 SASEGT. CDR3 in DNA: TGTGCCAGCAGAGGGGGTGGGGCAGATACGCAGTATTTT. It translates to CASRGGGADTQYF.